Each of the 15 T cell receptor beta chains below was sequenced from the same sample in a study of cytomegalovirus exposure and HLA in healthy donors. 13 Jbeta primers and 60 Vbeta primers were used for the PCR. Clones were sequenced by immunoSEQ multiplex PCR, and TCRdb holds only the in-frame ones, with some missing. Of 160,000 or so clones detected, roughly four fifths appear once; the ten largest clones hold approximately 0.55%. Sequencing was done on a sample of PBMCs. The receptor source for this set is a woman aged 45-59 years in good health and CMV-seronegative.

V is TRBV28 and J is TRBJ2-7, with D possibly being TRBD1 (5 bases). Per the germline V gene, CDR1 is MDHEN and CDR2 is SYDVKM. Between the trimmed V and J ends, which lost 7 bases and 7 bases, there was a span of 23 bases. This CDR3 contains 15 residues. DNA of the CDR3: TGTGCCAGCACCGTGACAGAGATTGGGTTGGGTGAGCAGTACTTC. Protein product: CASTVTEIGLGEQYF.

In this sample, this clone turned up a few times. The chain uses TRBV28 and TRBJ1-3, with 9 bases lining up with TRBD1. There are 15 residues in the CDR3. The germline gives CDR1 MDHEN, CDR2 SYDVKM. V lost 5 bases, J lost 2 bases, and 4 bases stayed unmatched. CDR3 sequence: CASSGGDRAGNTIYF. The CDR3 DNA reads TGTGCCAGCAGTGGGGGGGACAGGGCTGGAAACACCATATATTTT.

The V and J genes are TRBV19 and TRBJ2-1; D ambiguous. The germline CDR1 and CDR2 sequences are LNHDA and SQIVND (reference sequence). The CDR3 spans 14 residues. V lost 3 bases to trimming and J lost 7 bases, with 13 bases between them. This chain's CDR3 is CASSIGASLNEQFF. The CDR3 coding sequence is TGTGCCAGTAGTATCGGTGCGAGCCTTAATGAGCAGTTCTTC.

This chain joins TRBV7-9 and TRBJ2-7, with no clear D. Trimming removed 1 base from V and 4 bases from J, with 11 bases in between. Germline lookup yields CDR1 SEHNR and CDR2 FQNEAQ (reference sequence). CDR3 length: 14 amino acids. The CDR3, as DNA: TGTGCCAGCAGCTTAGTTGCGGCACCTTACGAGCAGTACTTC. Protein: CASSLVAAPYEQYF.

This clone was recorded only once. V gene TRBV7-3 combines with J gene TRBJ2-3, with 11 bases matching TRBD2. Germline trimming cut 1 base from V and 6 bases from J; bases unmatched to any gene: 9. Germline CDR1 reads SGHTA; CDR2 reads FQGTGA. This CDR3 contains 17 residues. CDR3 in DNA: TGTGCCAGCAGCTTAATGGGACGACTAGCGGGACAGGATACGCAGTATTTT. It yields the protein CASSLMGRLAGQDTQYF.

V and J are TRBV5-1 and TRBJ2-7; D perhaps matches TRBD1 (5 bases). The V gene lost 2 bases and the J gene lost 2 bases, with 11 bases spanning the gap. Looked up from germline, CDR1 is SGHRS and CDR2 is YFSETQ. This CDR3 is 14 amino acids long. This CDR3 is CASSFQGPAYEQYF. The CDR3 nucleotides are TGCGCCAGCAGCTTCCAGGGTCCGGCCTACGAGCAGTACTTC. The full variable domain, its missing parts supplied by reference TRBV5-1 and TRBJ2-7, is KAGVTQTPRYLIKTRGQQVTLSCSPISGHRSVSWYQQTPGQGLQFLFEYFSETQRNKGNFPGRFSGRQFSNSRSEMNVSTLELGDSALYLCASSFQGPAYEQYFGPGTRLTVT.

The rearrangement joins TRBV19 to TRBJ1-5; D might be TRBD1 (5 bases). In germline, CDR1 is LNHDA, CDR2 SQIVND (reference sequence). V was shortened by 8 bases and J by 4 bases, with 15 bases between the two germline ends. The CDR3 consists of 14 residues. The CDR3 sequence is CASGGSGVNQPQHF. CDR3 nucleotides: TGTGCCAGTGGGGGATCGGGGGTTAATCAGCCCCAGCATTTT.

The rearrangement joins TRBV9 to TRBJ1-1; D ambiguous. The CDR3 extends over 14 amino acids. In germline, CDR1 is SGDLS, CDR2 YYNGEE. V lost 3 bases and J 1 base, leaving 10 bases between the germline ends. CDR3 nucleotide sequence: TGTGCCAGCAGCGCAGTTGTCAGGAACACTGAAGCTTTCTTT. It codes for CASSAVVRNTEAFF.

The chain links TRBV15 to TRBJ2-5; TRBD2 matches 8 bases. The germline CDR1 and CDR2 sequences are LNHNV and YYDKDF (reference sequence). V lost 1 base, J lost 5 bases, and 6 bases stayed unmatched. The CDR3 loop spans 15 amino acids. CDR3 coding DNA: TGTGCCACCAGCAGAGGTTCGGGGGGGCAGGAGACCCAGTACTTC. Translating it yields CATSRGSGGQETQYF.

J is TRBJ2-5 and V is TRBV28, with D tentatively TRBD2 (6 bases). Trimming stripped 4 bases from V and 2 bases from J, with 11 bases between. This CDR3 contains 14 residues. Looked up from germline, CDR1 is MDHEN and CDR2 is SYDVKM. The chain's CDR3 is CASSSPGEQETQYF. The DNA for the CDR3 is TGTGCCAGCAGTTCTCCGGGGGAGCAAGAGACCCAGTACTTC. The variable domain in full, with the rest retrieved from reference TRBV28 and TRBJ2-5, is DVKVTQSSRYLVKRTGEKVFLECVQDMDHENMFWYRQDPGLGLRLIYFSYDVKMKEKGDIPEGYSVSREKKERFSLILESASTNQTSMYLCASSSPGEQETQYFGPGTRLLVL.

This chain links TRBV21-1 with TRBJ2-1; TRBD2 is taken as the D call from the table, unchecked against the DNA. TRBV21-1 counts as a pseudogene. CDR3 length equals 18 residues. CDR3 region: CASSYPLFPGTSAGEQFF. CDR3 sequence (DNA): TGTGCCAGCAGCTACCCCCTATTCCCCGGGACTAGCGCGGGTGAGCAGTTCTTC.

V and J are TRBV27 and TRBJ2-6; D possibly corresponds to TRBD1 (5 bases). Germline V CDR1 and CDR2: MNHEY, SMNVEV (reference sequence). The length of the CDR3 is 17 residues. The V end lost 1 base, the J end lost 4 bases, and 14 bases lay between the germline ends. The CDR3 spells CASSLWQGSPGANVLTF. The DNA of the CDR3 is TGTGCCAGCAGTTTATGGCAGGGTAGTCCCGGGGCCAACGTCCTGACTTTC. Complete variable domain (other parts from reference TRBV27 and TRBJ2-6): EAQVTQNPRYLITVTGKKLTVTCSQNMNHEYMSWYRQDPGLGLRQIYYSMNVEVTDKGDVPEGYKVSRKEKRNFPLILESPSPNQTSLYFCASSLWQGSPGANVLTFGAGSRLTVL.

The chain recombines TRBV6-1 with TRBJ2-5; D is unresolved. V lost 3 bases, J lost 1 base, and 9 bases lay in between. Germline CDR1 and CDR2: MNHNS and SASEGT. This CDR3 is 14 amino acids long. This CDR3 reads CASSETQSQETQYF. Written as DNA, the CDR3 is TGTGCCAGCAGTGAGACACAGAGCCAAGAGACCCAGTACTTC.

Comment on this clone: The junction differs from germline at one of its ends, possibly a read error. The CDR3 coding sequence is TGCGCCAGCAGATTGGGACAGATGTTTGGCTACACCTTC. It is translated as CASRLGQMFGYTF. V usage is TRBV5-1 and J usage is TRBJ1-2; TRBD1 aligns across 7 bases. Germline assignment: CDR1 SGHRS and CDR2 YFSETQ. This CDR3 is built from 13 residues.

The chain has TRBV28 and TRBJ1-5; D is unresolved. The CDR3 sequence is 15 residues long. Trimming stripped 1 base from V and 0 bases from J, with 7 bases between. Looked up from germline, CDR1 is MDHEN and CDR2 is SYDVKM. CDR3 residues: CASSLSHYSNQPQHF. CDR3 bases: TGTGCCAGCAGTTTATCACATTATAGCAATCAGCCCCAGCATTTT.